This TCR beta chain was retrieved from a study of breast tumors, draining lymph nodes, adjacent tissues. Concerning this clonotype: Its antigen remains unidentified.

V lost 1 base and J lost 9; bases outside the gene matches: 6. This CDR3 region has 16 residues. CDR1 and CDR2 (germline): SGHRS, YFSETQ. Study-level points and caveats: The data were judged consistent with most tumor T cells coming from lymph node and expanding in tumor. Data only fit, rather than demonstrated, lymph node origin of most tumor T cells. Tumor repertoires ranked between lymph nodes and nontumor tissue in diversity, with V and J gene preferences.

TCRdb fed the multiplex PCR reads into MiXCR, producing one record per CDR3 protein. The table has 50,000 to 55,000 distinct CDR3 sequences, approximately 45% seen once. This receptor was obtained from a female donor with breast cancer. Some clones in this sample may be carry-over from other donors' samples. Input material: breast tumor tissue. This sequence joins TRBV5-1 and TRBJ2-1; 14 positions agree with TRBD2. CDR3 region: CASSLIGTSGRTEQFF. The DNA of the CDR3 is TGCGCCAGCAGCTTGATCGGGACTAGCGGGAGAACTGAGCAGTTCTTC.